The 18 T cell receptor beta chains presented below share a single source sample, sequenced in a study of blood T cell repertoires in COVID-19. Clones were sequenced by immunoSEQ multiplex PCR, and TCRdb holds only the in-frame ones, with some missing. In the table there are 300,000 to 350,000 clones, around 90% of which are singletons. Specimen: peripheral blood. These receptors were obtained from a man aged 30-40 years with COVID-19, enrolled during active disease.

V and J are TRBV30 and TRBJ2-3; 8 bases are a match to TRBD1. J gave up 3 bases and V 4 bases, and 6 bases lay outside the gene matches. The CDR3 covers 14 residues. Per germline, CDR1 GTSNPN and CDR2 SVGIG (reference sequence). CDR3: CAWNPGQGTDTQYF. In DNA form, the CDR3 reads TGTGCCTGGAACCCCGGACAGGGTACAGATACGCAGTATTTT.

This chain links TRBV5-1 with TRBJ2-2, with TRBD1 matching 10 bases. This CDR3 is built from 18 residues. V gave up 2 bases and J gave up 6 bases; unmatched junction bases: 13. Germline CDR1 reads SGHRS; CDR2 reads YFSETQ. CDR3 amino acids: CASSLGLPGTGDPGELFF. For the CDR3, the DNA is TGCGCCAGCAGCTTAGGGCTTCCCGGGACAGGGGATCCCGGGGAGCTGTTTTTT.

The chain links TRBV5-4 to TRBJ1-2; 8 nucleotides line up with TRBD1. The germline gives CDR1 SGHNT, CDR2 YYREEE (reference sequence). The trim removed 4 bases at V and 4 bases at J, leaving 9 bases unmatched. The CDR3 sequence is 15 residues long. The CDR3 coding sequence is TGTGCCAGCAGCCCTCAACAGGGGGTAGCCTATGGCTACACCTTC. Protein sequence: CASSPQQGVAYGYTF.

The chain carries TRBV5-4 and TRBJ2-5; 8 bases fit TRBD2. CDR1 SGHNT and CDR2 YYREEE come from the germline V gene (reference sequence). The CDR3 contains 15 residues. Unmatched junction bases numbered 10, after V lost 4 bases and J lost 5 bases. CDR3 DNA sequence: TGTGCCAGCAGCGCGAGAGCGGGAGTAGGGGAGACCCAGTACTTC. Its translation: CASSARAGVGETQYF.

This clone was seen a single time. The CDR3 DNA reads TGTGCCAGCAGCCCCTCCCGGACAGAAAATCAGCCCCAGCATTTT. This encodes CASSPSRTENQPQHF. The rearrangement links TRBV7-2 to TRBJ1-5; D perhaps matches TRBD1 (6 bases). CDR1 SGHTA and CDR2 FQGNSA come from the germline V gene. This CDR3 region has 15 residues. The V gene lost 5 bases and the J gene lost 4 bases, with 15 bases spanning the gap.

This chain links TRBV2 with TRBJ2-1; 9 bases line up with TRBD2. This CDR3 has 13 amino acids. In germline, CDR1 is SNHLY, CDR2 FYNNEI. CDR3 in amino acids: CTLRASGNNEQFF. CDR3 DNA: TGTACCCTCAGGGCTAGCGGGAACAATGAGCAGTTCTTC.

The chain carries TRBV5-1 and TRBJ2-1; 11 nucleotides line up with TRBD2. Germline trimming cut 1 base from V and 9 bases from J; bases unmatched to any gene: 12. Germline CDR1 and CDR2: SGHRS and YFSETQ. The CDR3 loop spans 17 amino acids. CDR3 region: CASSLSADSGRAGEQFF. The DNA of the CDR3 is TGCGCCAGCAGCTTGTCGGCGGATAGCGGGAGGGCCGGTGAGCAGTTCTTC.

The V call is TRBV30, the J call TRBJ1-2, with D maybe TRBD1 (6 bases). The V gene lost 4 bases and the J gene lost 3 bases, with 15 bases spanning the gap. Per germline, CDR1 GTSNPN and CDR2 SVGIG (reference sequence). This CDR3 is built from 14 residues. CDR3 DNA sequence: TGTGCCTGGAAGCTCGGGGGGCGCGACTATGGCTACACCTTC. This encodes CAWKLGGRDYGYTF. The variable domain in full, with the rest retrieved from reference TRBV30 and TRBJ1-2, is SQTIHQWPATLVQPVGSPLSLECTVEGTSNPNLYWYRQAAGRGLQLLFYSVGIGQISSEVPQNLSASRPQDRQFILSSKKLLLSDSGFYLCAWKLGGRDYGYTFGSGTRLTVV.

The chain links TRBV29-1 to TRBJ2-2, with D tentatively TRBD1 (5 bases). This CDR3 has 14 residues. Deletions cut 6 bases from V and 1 base from J, with 12 bases between. Germline V gives CDR1 SQVTM, CDR2 ANQGSEA. The CDR3 here is CSVVQDRNTGELFF. The CDR3 nucleotides read TGCAGCGTCGTACAGGATAGGAACACCGGGGAGCTGTTTTTT.

The chain couples TRBV19 to TRBJ2-1, with 10 bases aligning to TRBD1. V trimming: 1 base; J trimming: 4 bases; junction bases outside the gene matches: 1. The CDR3 is 15 residues long. The germline CDR1 and CDR2 sequences are LNHDA and SQIVND (reference sequence). In nucleotides, the CDR3 is TGTGCCAGTAGTATAGGGACAGGGGGTTACAATGAGCAGTTCTTC. Translating gives CASSIGTGGYNEQFF.

The chain employs TRBV18 and TRBJ2-2, with 8 bases matching TRBD2. With V trimmed by 2 bases and J by 0 bases, 2 bases remained unmatched. CDR3 length: 16 residues. The germline V gene has CDR1 KGHSH and CDR2 LQKENI. CDR3 nucleotides: TGTGCCAGCTCACCAACTAGCGGAGCGAACACCGGGGAGCTGTTTTTT. Protein sequence: CASSPTSGANTGELFF.

This clone was detected only once. V gene TRBV6-6 combines with J gene TRBJ2-7; D is possibly TRBD1 (6 bases). V was shortened by 5 bases and J by 4 bases, with 15 bases between the two germline ends. Germline-derived CDR1 and CDR2 are MNHNY and SVGAGI (reference sequence). This CDR3 has 14 amino acids. The CDR3 reads CASSRRDNNYEQYF. The CDR3 DNA reads as TGTGCCAGCAGTCGCCGGGACAACAATTACGAGCAGTACTTC.

This chain joins TRBV7-2 and TRBJ1-2, with D possibly TRBD1 on 5 matching bases. Trimming pared 3 bases from V and 3 bases from J, leaving 5 bases between. Looked up from germline, CDR1 is SGHTA and CDR2 is FQGNSA. The CDR3 has 12 amino acids. The CDR3 spells CASSFRDYGYTF. The DNA for the CDR3 is TGTGCCAGCAGCTTCAGGGACTATGGCTACACCTTC.

This clone was detected only once. V is TRBV7-8 and J is TRBJ1-5; 10 nucleotides match TRBD1. This CDR3 region has 17 residues. The trim removed 5 bases at V and 6 bases at J, leaving 13 bases unmatched. Germline CDR1 SGHVS, CDR2 FQNEAQ. CDR3 residues: CASSLGGGQGYFQPQHF. The CDR3 DNA sequence: TGTGCCAGCAGCCTAGGGGGGGGACAGGGGTATTTTCAGCCCCAGCATTTT.

The chain joins TRBV5-1 to TRBJ2-2, with D uncertain. This CDR3 has 13 amino acids. CDR1 SGHRS and CDR2 YFSETQ come from the germline V gene. V dropped 4 bases and J dropped 5 bases, with 9 bases sitting between them. CDR3 sequence (DNA): TGCGCCAGCAGCCCGGCAGGTACCGGGGAGCTGTTTTTT. Protein sequence: CASSPAGTGELFF.

The chain employs TRBV6-6 and TRBJ2-1, with 8 bases matching TRBD1. There are 13 residues in the CDR3. The J segment lost 14 bases and the V segment lost 4 bases, leaving 10 bases of the junction unmatched. Germline V gives CDR1 MNHNY, CDR2 SVGAGI (reference sequence). The CDR3 sequence is CASSSPAQGAEFF. DNA of the CDR3: TGTGCCAGCAGTTCCCCCGCCCAGGGGGCGGAGTTCTTC.

The V gene is TRBV7-9, the J gene TRBJ2-7; 12 bases are shared with TRBD2. J was trimmed by 7 bases and V by 1 base; bases with no gene match: 17. Germline V lookup: CDR1 SEHNR, CDR2 FQNEAQ (reference sequence). The CDR3 has 19 amino acids. CDR3 residues: CASSLGRLAGATPVREQYF. CDR3 DNA: TGTGCCAGCAGCTTAGGTCGACTAGCGGGGGCCACACCCGTTCGGGAGCAGTACTTC.

The V gene is TRBV6-5, the J gene TRBJ1-6, with 7 bases aligning to TRBD1. V was pared by 2 bases and J by 6 bases, with 1 base of the junction left unmatched. CDR3 size: 14 residues. Looked up from germline, CDR1 is MNHEY and CDR2 is SVGAGI. CDR3 sequence (DNA): TGTGCCAGCAGTTACAGGGGGCTTAATTCACCCCTCCACTTT. This translates into CASSYRGLNSPLHF.